These 21 T cell receptor beta chains came from one sample sequenced in a study of T cells in Graves' hyperthyroidism and ophthalmopathy. It was RNA transcripts that yielded the amplified TCR beta CDR3 regions. Initially, a first-round RT-PCR of the TCR CDR3 employed the HTBI primer set. From the multiplex PCR reads, TCRdb called clonotypes with MiXCR, one entry per CDR3 protein. The repertoire has approximately 600,000 distinct CDR3 sequences, 20% of them found once; the top ten carry 34%. Sequences were obtained from blood. These receptors came from a man aged 30 to 39 with Graves' ophthalmopathy.

The genes are TRBV7-2 and TRBJ2-1, with D possibly TRBD2 on 5 matching bases. Trimming removed 7 bases at V and 0 bases at J, with 13 bases between. Germline-derived CDR1 and CDR2 are SGHTA and FQGNSA. The CDR3 consists of 15 residues. The CDR3 loop reads CASNSVLSSYNEQFF. The CDR3 DNA follows: TGTGCCAGCAATAGCGTTCTAAGCTCCTACAATGAGCAGTTCTTC.

This clonotype has only a few counts. The J gene is TRBJ2-7, the V gene TRBV6-1; a weak D match, TRBD2 (5 bases). V was pared by 5 bases and J by 2 bases, with 10 bases between. The CDR3 runs 13 residues. CDR1 is MNHNS, CDR2 SASEGT, per germline. DNA for the CDR3: TGTGCCAGCAGTTCTGGGGAGCCCTACGAGCAGTACTTC. Translation gives CASSSGEPYEQYF.

In its sample, this clonotype was seen a few times. V gene TRBV27 combines with J gene TRBJ1-4; D uncertain. V was cut by 0 bases and J by 0 bases, with 8 bases left in between. Germline-derived CDR1 and CDR2 are MNHEY and SMNVEV (reference sequence). The CDR3 spans 16 residues. The CDR3 DNA is TGTGCCAGCAGTTTATCCGGACCCGCAACTAATGAAAAACTGTTTTTT. The encoded protein is CASSLSGPATNEKLFF.

V is TRBV27 and J is TRBJ2-7; tentatively, D is TRBD2 (5 bases). The CDR3 covers 18 residues. CDR1 and CDR2 (germline): MNHEY, SMNVEV (reference sequence). Trimming stripped 6 bases from V and 3 bases from J, with 27 bases between. The CDR3 nucleotides read TGTGCCAGCAGCCCCCTAGCCAGCCTGACCGTACTCGTCTACGAGCAGTACTTC. Protein product: CASSPLASLTVLVYEQYF.

J is TRBJ1-6 and V is TRBV2; 7 nucleotides match TRBD1. V lost 8 bases, J lost 4 bases, and 2 bases stayed unmatched. Germline V gene lookup returns CDR1 SNHLY and CDR2 FYNNEI. CDR3 size: 13 residues. The CDR3 nucleotides are TGTGCCAGCGGGGGACAGTATAATTCACCCCTCCACTTT. This gives the protein CASGGQYNSPLHF.

The chain joins TRBV20-1 to TRBJ2-1, with unresolved D. Trimming removed 0 bases at V and 4 bases at J, with 13 bases between. There are 15 residues in the CDR3. CDR1 is DFQATT, CDR2 SNEGSKA, per germline (reference sequence). The CDR3, as DNA: TGCAGTGCTAGAGATTACGGGCGCGGATACAATGAGCAGTTCTTC. The encoded protein is CSARDYGRGYNEQFF.

V gene TRBV6-1 combines with J gene TRBJ2-1, with TRBD2 matching 7 bases. This CDR3 contains 16 residues. The ends lost 5 bases at V and 8 bases at J; junction bases unmatched: 15. Germline lookup yields CDR1 MNHNS and CDR2 SASEGT. This CDR3 is CASSTHLDGRRDEQFF. The CDR3 DNA sequence: TGTGCCAGCAGTACCCATCTAGACGGGAGGCGCGATGAGCAGTTCTTC.

This clonotype occurred a few times. The V and J genes are TRBV27 and TRBJ2-7, with 11 bases matching TRBD2. The V segment lost 5 bases and the J segment 2 bases; nucleotides outside the gene matches: 8. The CDR3 covers 16 residues. Germline lookup yields CDR1 MNHEY and CDR2 SMNVEV (reference sequence). DNA of the CDR3: TGTGCCAGCAGTGTGGGGACTAGCGGAGCCCCCTACGAGCAGTACTTC. It is translated as CASSVGTSGAPYEQYF.

V and J are TRBV29-1 and TRBJ2-1, with 10 bases identical to TRBD2. CDR1 and CDR2 from the germline V gene are SQVTM and ANQGSEA. V lost 7 bases and J lost 2; bases outside the gene matches: 2. The CDR3 consists of 13 residues. DNA for the CDR3: TGCAGCGCACTAGCGGGAACCTACAATGAGCAGTTCTTC. This codes for CSALAGTYNEQFF.

The V gene is TRBV29-1, the J gene TRBJ2-1, with 10 bases aligning to TRBD2. The V gene's germline CDR1 is SQVTM and CDR2 ANQGSEA. The CDR3 length is 13 residues. Germline trimming cut 7 bases from V and 5 bases from J; bases unmatched to any gene: 5. CDR3 DNA sequence: TGCAGCGGACGGACTAGCGGAGACAATGAGCAGTTCTTC. Translated, it gives CSGRTSGDNEQFF.

There are many counts of this clonotype. V gene TRBV11-2 combines with J gene TRBJ1-1; D is unresolved. Germline-derived CDR1 and CDR2 are SGHAT and FQNNGV. The CDR3 contains 13 residues. Trimming took 6 bases from V and 3 from J, leaving 11 bases between them. CDR3: CASRHPRDTEAFF. In DNA form, the CDR3 reads TGTGCCAGCAGACATCCCAGAGACACTGAAGCTTTCTTT.

J is TRBJ1-1 and V is TRBV5-6, with TRBD1 as a possible D gene (6 bases). The V gene lost 4 bases and the J gene lost 7 bases, with 23 bases spanning the gap. This CDR3 has 16 residues. CDR1 SGHDT and CDR2 YYEEEE come from the germline V gene. The CDR3 sequence: CASSPIGTPADNEAFF. CDR3 nucleotide sequence: TGTGCCAGCAGCCCTATCGGGACACCGGCAGATAATGAAGCTTTCTTT.

The chain has TRBV6-2 or TRBV6-3 and TRBJ2-2; D might be TRBD1 or TRBD2, each matching 5 bases. CDR3 length: 13 amino acids. With 8 bases removed from V and 2 bases from J, the gap between germline ends came to 9 bases. Germline CDR1 MNHEY, CDR2 SVGEGT. The CDR3 reads CASSGPNTGELFF. CDR3 DNA: TGTGCCAGCTCGGGACCTAACACCGGGGAGCTGTTTTTT.

V gene TRBV20-1 combines with J gene TRBJ2-5; TRBD1 agrees at 9 bases. This CDR3 region has 15 residues. With V trimmed by 3 bases and J by 1 base, 6 bases remained unmatched. Germline V lookup: CDR1 DFQATT, CDR2 SNEGSKA (reference sequence). The chain's CDR3 is CSASDRGTAQETQYF. The DNA of the CDR3 is TGCAGTGCTAGTGACAGGGGGACGGCCCAAGAGACCCAGTACTTC.

This clonotype was detected many times. The chain uses TRBV20-1 and TRBJ1-5; D is unclear. The CDR3 consists of 14 residues. Germline CDR1 and CDR2: DFQATT and SNEGSKA (reference sequence). V dropped 3 bases and J dropped 7 bases, with 16 bases sitting between them. The CDR3 spells CSASYRRESQPQHF. As DNA, the CDR3 is TGCAGTGCTAGTTATAGGCGTGAATCCCAGCCCCAGCATTTT.

This chain links TRBV5-6 with TRBJ1-1, with unresolved D. The CDR3 is 15 residues long. V lost 0 bases and J lost 0, with 9 bases in between. Germline CDR1 SGHDT, CDR2 YYEEEE. CDR3 in DNA: TGTGCCAGCAGCTTGGAATCAGCTCTGAACACTGAAGCTTTCTTT. Residues: CASSLESALNTEAFF.

This sequence joins TRBV7-8 and TRBJ2-7; D unresolved. Germline-derived CDR1 and CDR2 are SGHVS and FQNEAQ. V shed 0 bases and J shed 4 bases, with 13 bases lying between them. The CDR3 sequence is 15 residues long. The CDR3 region is CASSLAPGPLYEQYF. Here the CDR3 DNA reads TGTGCCAGCAGCTTAGCTCCAGGTCCATTATACGAGCAGTACTTC.

The chain carries TRBV20-1 and TRBJ1-6; weak D call: TRBD1 (6 bases). Germline V CDR1 and CDR2: DFQATT, SNEGSKA (reference sequence). V dropped 5 bases and J dropped 9 bases, with 17 bases sitting between them. This CDR3 is built from 14 residues. The CDR3 DNA reads TGCAGTGCTCACTCGCCGGGACATAGTTCACCCCTCCACTTT. It is translated as CSAHSPGHSSPLHF.

CDR3 region: CASSVGGKSEKLFF. For the CDR3, the DNA is TGTGCCAGCAGCGTAGGCGGGAAGTCTGAAAAACTGTTTTTT. The chain couples TRBV9 to TRBJ1-4; D is undetermined. The length of the CDR3 is 14 residues. Germline CDR1 reads SGDLS; CDR2 reads YYNGEE. Trimming shortened V by 0 bases and J by 7 bases, and 10 bases separated the two germline ends.

This chain links TRBV18 with TRBJ1-5, with unresolved D. V was trimmed by 6 bases and J by 7 bases, leaving 13 bases between them. This CDR3 is built from 13 residues. The V gene's germline CDR1 is KGHSH and CDR2 LQKENI. CDR3 amino acids: CASSLDSKQPQHF. CDR3 in DNA: TGTGCCAGCTCTCTCGATTCTAAACAGCCCCAGCATTTT.

The chain couples TRBV20-1 to TRBJ1-5, with 9 nucleotides matching TRBD1. CDR3 length: 12 amino acids. V lost 4 bases, J lost 11 bases, and 6 bases stayed unmatched. CDR1 and CDR2 from the germline V gene are DFQATT and SNEGSKA (reference sequence). The CDR3 sequence is CSAKDRGLAQHF. DNA of the CDR3: TGCAGTGCTAAGGACAGGGGCTTGGCCCAGCATTTT.